The clone carrying this TCR beta chain showed up just once. The CDR3 has 15 amino acids. The germline V gene encodes CDR1 SEHNR and CDR2 FQNEAQ (reference sequence). V lost 5 bases, J lost 4 bases, and 4 bases stayed unmatched. This sample is drawn from a study of shared clonotypes between healthy human individuals. Produced via immunoSEQ multiplex PCR; TCRdb's table is partial and in-frame only. Of about 2,500,000 clones listed, 85% to 95% were seen once; the top ten hold around 0.14%. The material sequenced was naive CD4+ T cells sorted from blood. Specified subset: CD45RA+ positively selected. The chain recombines TRBV7-9 with TRBJ2-2; 10 bases agree with TRBD1. This clonotype was obtained from a man between 18 and 35 years old in good health. In nucleotides, the CDR3 is TGTGCCAGCAGCCGGGACAGGGGAAGCACCGGGGAGCTGTTTTTT. Its protein product is CASSRDRGSTGELFF.